The entry that follows covers one T cell receptor beta chain sequence. Its matching antigen is unknown. The PCR had 60 Vbeta and 13 Jbeta primers. Sequencing used immunoSEQ multiplex PCR; TCRdb keeps in-frame clones, though not all of them. Of fewer than 200,000 clones listed, around 74% are singletons. The germline gives CDR1 SGHTA, CDR2 FQGNSA. Trimming at V came to 5 bases and at J to 2 bases, leaving 7 bases not matched to a gene. The CDR3 spans 16 residues. These data come from a study of cytomegalovirus exposure and HLA in healthy donors. Whole-study results and caveats: A previous analysis found most TCR beta V segments productive roughly 90% or roughly 30% of the time.

The TCR originated in a female donor in good health and CMV-seronegative. Sequencing was carried out using PBMCs. The chain uses TRBV7-2 and TRBJ1-3; the match to TRBD1 covers 9 bases. CDR3 sequence: CASSATGTGTGNTIYF. CDR3 DNA: TGTGCCAGCAGCGCAACCGGGACAGGGACTGGAAACACCATATATTTT.